This TCR beta chain was sequenced during a study of CD8 T cells in ankylosing spondylitis. General study results and limits: Blood from ankylosing spondylitis patients appeared to carry a characteristic roughly 8-variant TCR beta motif.

This clonotype occurred many times. The antigen is undetermined. The CDR3 sequence is 16 residues long. Trimming took off 1 base at V and 4 bases at J, with 14 bases between the two ends. CDR1 SGHTA and CDR2 FQGNSA come from the germline V gene. MiXCR, applied by TCRdb to the 5' RACE reads, yields one record per CDR3 protein. The table has about 460,000 distinct CDR3 sequences, approximately 5% seen once. V and J are TRBV7-2 and TRBJ1-3; perhaps TRBD1 as D (6 bases). The material sequenced was blood, either unsorted or a sorted T cell fraction (not recorded which). This receptor was obtained from a male donor with ankylosing spondylitis. CDR3 loop: CASSLVLGTSGNTIYF. The CDR3 DNA follows: TGTGCCAGCAGCTTAGTTCTTGGGACATCCGGAAACACCATATATTTT.